This record concerns one TCR beta chain sequence. V was clipped by 10 bases and J by 4 bases; unmatched bases: 8. CDR3 length: 14 amino acids. Germline CDR1 reads MNHEY; CDR2 reads SVGAGI. Clones were sequenced by immunoSEQ multiplex PCR, and TCRdb holds only the in-frame ones, with some missing. The table lists about 84,000 clones, about 73% of them singletons. This specimen comes from a study of blood T cell repertoires in COVID-19. The source material was peripheral blood. The rearrangement joins TRBV6-5 to TRBJ1-4; the match to TRBD1 covers 8 bases. This clonotype originated in a man in his forties or fifties with active or convalescent COVID-19. The CDR3 DNA is TGTGCCACTTCCTGGGACAGGTTTAATGAAAAACTGTTTTTT. Translation gives CATSWDRFNEKLFF.